The clone carrying this T cell receptor beta chain turned up a few times. Its antigen remains unknown. This CDR3 contains 15 residues. V lost 8 bases to trimming and J lost 4 bases; unmatched junction nucleotides: 9. Germline values: CDR1 SGHTA, CDR2 FQGNSA. This entry belongs to a study of early T cells in non-severe SARS-CoV-2 infection. Study at large: Bulk RNA isolated from unsorted whole blood underwent sequencing; chains were not paired.

In the library, individual cDNA molecules carried attached unique molecular identifiers. In TCRdb, the 5' RACE reads were re-called with MiXCR into one record per CDR3 protein. The table lists roughly 56,000 distinct CDR3 sequences, about 9.9% of them singletons, with 1.2% in the top ten. Notes on the study in general: VDJdb matching, biased toward anti-spike CD8 responses, missed private and CD4 specificities.

The rearrangement joins TRBV7-2 to TRBJ1-4, with 8 bases aligning to TRBD1. The sample consisted of whole blood. This TCR came from an adult who was a healthcare worker with PCR-confirmed SARS-CoV-2 infection or an uninfected control (not recorded which). In DNA form, the CDR3 reads TGTGCCAGCTCCGTCAGGGGGCCTGGTAATGAAAAACTGTTTTTT. This sequence encodes CASSVRGPGNEKLFF.